This entry concerns a single TCR beta chain. Antigen unknown. This record comes from a study of T cell responses to AZD1222 COVID-19 vaccine. Study at large: Some second doses came at about 4 weeks and others at about 12 weeks; these were pooled. General study findings and limits: Possibly, clonal diversity was underestimated; donors were largely white British and included more females. Seropositive status at baseline applied to only five or six AZD1222 recipients.

CDR3 length: 16 residues. V gave up 8 bases and J gave up 0 bases; unmatched junction bases: 9. Germline CDR1 and CDR2: SGHAT and FQNNGV. TCRdb's table, derived via immunoSEQ multiplex PCR, lists solely in-frame clones and lacks some. The repertoire consists of tens of thousands of clones, with about 89% occurring once and the leading ten covering approximately 7%. J is TRBJ2-1 and V is TRBV11-2; TRBD2 aligns across 8 bases. The receptor comes from an adult in good health. This material consisted of peripheral blood, taken on day 0 of AZD1222 vaccination. CDR3 region: CASYRTSPSSYNEQFF. CDR3 DNA sequence: TGTGCCAGCTATCGGACTAGCCCGAGCTCCTACAATGAGCAGTTCTTC.